One sample yielded the 3 T cell receptor beta chains listed below, sequenced in a study of blood T cell repertoires in COVID-19. The assay was immunoSEQ multiplex PCR, and TCRdb's table has in-frame clones only and misses some. The data contain 95,000 to 100,000 clones, over 70% of them seen just once; the ten biggest clones take up about 10%. Source material: peripheral blood. These receptors all come from a woman of 80 years or more with acute or convalescent COVID-19.

This clone has just one count. The genes are TRBV6-6 and TRBJ2-1; 10 bases are a match to TRBD1. The germline gives CDR1 MNHNY, CDR2 SVGAGI (reference sequence). The CDR3 is 15 residues long. The V segment lost 6 bases and the J segment 2 bases; nucleotides outside the gene matches: 4. The CDR3 region has the DNA TGTGCCAGCAGGGGGACAGGGGCCGCCTACAATGAGCAGTTCTTC. Protein product: CASRGTGAAYNEQFF.

The chain couples TRBV2 to TRBJ2-5; 11 positions agree with TRBD2. The V and J ends lost 4 bases and 1 base, in that order; junction bases with no gene match: 5. CDR3 length equals 16 residues. Germline V gives CDR1 SNHLY, CDR2 FYNNEI. The CDR3 nucleotides are TGTGCCAGCAGTGCTACTAGCGGGGGTACCCAAGAGACCCAGTACTTC. Protein product: CASSATSGGTQETQYF.

This clone was recorded once. The chain carries TRBV7-8 and TRBJ1-5, with 10 positions matching TRBD1. There are 17 residues in the CDR3. Trimming cost V 5 bases and J 2 bases; bases outside gene matches: 9. Germline V gene data show CDR1 as SGHVS and CDR2 as FQNEAQ. The CDR3 region has the DNA TGTGCCAGCAGCCCTAGGGACAGGGGAAAAGGCAATCAGCCCCAGCATTTT. It yields the protein CASSPRDRGKGNQPQHF.